These 13 T cell receptor beta chains were sequenced from one sample in a study of blood T cell repertoires in COVID-19. Sequencing was performed with immunoSEQ multiplex PCR; in TCRdb, only in-frame clones are kept and a portion is missing. Of about 220,000 clones in the sample, around 83% were seen once. The sequenced material came from peripheral blood. These receptors were collected from a middle-aged man who had recovered from COVID-19.

This chain joins TRBV9 and TRBJ1-6; TRBD1 matches 9 bases. The CDR3 sequence is 17 residues long. Unmatched junction bases numbered 8, after V lost 3 bases and J lost 4 bases. Germline CDR1 and CDR2: SGDLS and YYNGEE. CDR3 nucleotides: TGTGCCAGCAGCGCCGGACAGGGGCGCACATATAATTCACCCCTCCACTTT. This codes for CASSAGQGRTYNSPLHF.

The rearrangement uses TRBV6-1 and TRBJ2-7; possibly TRBD1 for D (6 bases). This CDR3 contains 15 residues. The V gene lost 1 base and the J gene lost 2 bases, with 12 bases spanning the gap. Per germline, CDR1 MNHNS and CDR2 SASEGT. The CDR3 nucleotides read TGTGCCAGCAGTGAAGACAGGGTAGAGCCCTACGAGCAGTACTTC. Translated: CASSEDRVEPYEQYF.

V usage is TRBV27 and J usage is TRBJ2-3; TRBD2 aligns across 9 bases. V gave up 5 bases and J gave up 3 bases; unmatched junction bases: 3. CDR1 MNHEY and CDR2 SMNVEV come from the germline V gene (reference sequence). The CDR3 has 14 residues. The CDR3 sequence: CASSRSGRTDTQYF. The CDR3 coding sequence is TGTGCCAGCAGTCGGAGCGGGAGGACAGATACGCAGTATTTT.

The chain couples TRBV19 to TRBJ2-1; 7 nucleotides match TRBD2. The CDR3 totals 14 residues. Germline CDR1 and CDR2: LNHDA and SQIVND (reference sequence). The ends lost 7 bases at V and 4 bases at J; junction bases unmatched: 7. In nucleotides, the CDR3 is TGTGCCAGTACCCCTAGCGGAGGATACAATGAGCAGTTCTTC. This translates into CASTPSGGYNEQFF.

This clone was counted a few times. This CDR3 is also generated by other DNA sequences in the sample. This chain joins TRBV2 and TRBJ2-3; TRBD2 matches 10 bases. The V gene's germline CDR1 is SNHLY and CDR2 FYNNEI. The CDR3 is 14 residues long. Losses at the gene ends were 6 bases for V and 2 bases for J; bases not matched to a gene: 2. The CDR3 is CASSGLAVTDTQYF. As DNA, the CDR3 is TGTGCCAGCAGCGGACTAGCGGTCACAGATACGCAGTATTTT.

The genes are TRBV7-2 and TRBJ1-1; no reliable D call. There are 15 residues in the CDR3. The V end lost 1 base, the J end lost 0 bases, and 9 bases lay between the germline ends. Germline CDR1 reads SGHTA; CDR2 reads FQGNSA. The CDR3 loop is CASSLVDQVNTEAFF. For the CDR3, the DNA is TGTGCCAGCAGCTTAGTGGATCAGGTGAACACTGAAGCTTTCTTT. The full variable domain, in which reference TRBV7-2 and TRBJ1-1 provide the parts outside the CDR3, is GAGVSQSPSNKVTEKGKDVELRCDPISGHTALYWYRQSLGQGLEFLIYFQGNSAPDKSGLPSDRFSAERTGGSVSTLTIQRTQQEDSAVYLCASSLVDQVNTEAFFGQGTRLTVV.

The rearrangement uses TRBV2 and TRBJ1-1, with D possibly TRBD1 on 5 matching bases. CDR3 length: 14 residues. Germline V gene sequence: CDR1 SNHLY, CDR2 FYNNEI. V lost 6 bases, J lost 1 base, and 12 bases lay in between. CDR3 nucleotide sequence: TGTGCCAGCAGAAGTGGCGGGGGGAACACTGAAGCTTTCTTT. Protein: CASRSGGGNTEAFF. Based on the CDR3 plus reference TRBV2 and TRBJ1-1, the full variable domain is EPEVTQTPSHQVTQMGQEVILRCVPISNHLYFYWYRQILGQKVEFLVSFYNNEISEKSEIFDDQFSVERPDGSNFTLKIRSTKLEDSAMYFCASRSGGGNTEAFFGQGTRLTVV.

The chain joins TRBV7-2 to TRBJ1-3, with 8 nucleotides matching TRBD1. The CDR3 consists of 15 residues. Germline trimming cut 5 bases from V and 8 bases from J; bases unmatched to any gene: 11. CDR1 is SGHTA and CDR2 is FQGNSA in the germline V gene. The CDR3 here is CASSRDRSWVDTIYF. The CDR3 bases are TGTGCCAGCAGCAGGGACAGGTCCTGGGTGGACACCATATATTTT.

The genes are TRBV9 and TRBJ2-7, with TRBD1 matching 8 bases. Trimming took 0 bases from V and 2 from J; bases not matched to a gene: 4. Germline V gives CDR1 SGDLS, CDR2 YYNGEE. CDR3 length: 15 amino acids. This CDR3 reads CASSVGDRGTYEQYF. The CDR3 nucleotides are TGTGCCAGCAGCGTAGGTGACAGGGGTACCTACGAGCAGTACTTC.

The genes are TRBV6-6 and TRBJ1-1; perhaps TRBD1 as D (6 bases). V was clipped by 2 bases and J by 1 base, with 11 bases between them. Germline V CDR1 and CDR2: MNHNY, SVGAGI (reference sequence). The CDR3 extends over 15 amino acids. CDR3: CASSYVGGRNTEAFF. For the CDR3, the DNA is TGTGCCAGCAGTTACGTGGGGGGGCGGAACACTGAAGCTTTCTTT.

The table lists this clone with a count of one. V usage is TRBV3-1 (or the pseudogene TRBV3-2) and J usage is TRBJ2-1, with D perhaps TRBD2 (6 bases). V gave up 2 bases and J gave up 9 bases, with 8 bases separating them. CDR1 and CDR2 (germline): LGHDT, YNNKEL (reference sequence). This CDR3 spans 12 amino acids. As DNA, the CDR3 is TGTGCCAGCAGCCAACGGGAGCGTGAGCAGTTCTTC. This translates into CASSQREREQFF.

The chain is built from TRBV9 and TRBJ2-3; 8 bases fit TRBD2. The germline V gene has CDR1 SGDLS and CDR2 YYNGEE. The CDR3 has 16 residues. V shed 0 bases and J 4 bases; nucleotides not matched to a gene: 7. Here the CDR3 DNA reads TGTGCCAGCAGCGTAGATCACGGGGGGGCCGCAGATACGCAGTATTTT. Protein: CASSVDHGGAADTQYF.

V gene TRBV7-2 combines with J gene TRBJ2-7; 9 nucleotides agree with TRBD1. V lost 5 bases to trimming and J lost 7 bases; unmatched junction nucleotides: 12. Germline V CDR1 and CDR2: SGHTA, FQGNSA. The CDR3 spans 15 residues. CDR3 bases: TGTGCCAGCAGCGCCGGGACAGGGCTCCCCTTAGAGCAGTACTTC. Residues: CASSAGTGLPLEQYF. Based on the CDR3 plus reference TRBV7-2 and TRBJ2-7, the full variable domain is GAGVSQSPSNKVTEKGKDVELRCDPISGHTALYWYRQSLGQGLEFLIYFQGNSAPDKSGLPSDRFSAERTGGSVSTLTIQRTQQEDSAVYLCASSAGTGLPLEQYFGPGTRLTVT.